This T cell receptor (beta chain) was recorded in a study of cytomegalovirus exposure and HLA in healthy donors. General study results and limits: Donors were assumed by presence/absence analyses to have roughly uniform sequencing depth. Previous analysis showed most TCR beta V segments were productive about 87% or about 30% of the time.

Vbeta (60) and Jbeta (13) primers were used in the PCR. Libraries were prepared by immunoSEQ multiplex PCR; TCRdb keeps only in-frame clonotypes and omits some of them. The sample yields under 200,000 clones, 80% seen once. Germline V CDR1 and CDR2: SGHNT, YYREEE (reference sequence). V trimming: 0 bases; J trimming: 7 bases; junction bases outside the gene matches: 3. The CDR3 has 15 residues. In its sample, this clone was seen a few times. Its target is not known. The sequencing sample was made of PBMCs. This clonotype originated in a man aged 18 to 29 in good health and CMV-seropositive. V usage is TRBV5-4 and J usage is TRBJ2-1; 11 positions match TRBD2. CDR3 nucleotide sequence: TGTGCCAGCAGCTTGGGACTAGCGGGGCGGAATGAGCAGTTCTTC. Its translation: CASSLGLAGRNEQFF.